A single sample gave rise to the 11 T cell receptor beta chains below, sequenced in a study of CD8+ T cells in alopecia areata. Once RNA had been extracted, it was reverse transcribed into cDNA to act as the sequencing template. The assay was immunoSEQ multiplex PCR, and TCRdb's table has in-frame clones only and misses some. The sample holds about 270,000 clones, and no clone turns up only once. The pooled cutaneous lymph node cells were sorted using several markers (CD4, CD8alpha, NKG2D, NKG2ACE and others). Sequenced: CD4+ T cells sorted from a lymph node. These TCRs come from a C3H/HeJ mouse with alopecia areata. This strain's MHC haplotype is H2-k.

About this clone: All gene names here are mouse names. The CDR3 end falls 3 residues outside the read, so it is completed with the germline J gene. The chain employs TRBV19 and TRBJ1-6; TRBD1 matches 9 bases. TRBJ1-6 is an ORF, with its function uncertain. Germline CDR1 FNHDT, CDR2 SITEND (reference sequence). The length of the CDR3 is 16 residues. The V and J ends lost 4 bases and 3 bases, in that order; junction bases with no gene match: 5. The CDR3 loop reads CASSPRGQGYNSPLYF. The covered CDR3 bases are TGTGCCAGCAGTCCCCGGGGACAGGGCTATAATTCGCCC.

With regard to this clone: Gene names denote mouse genes. Sequencing ends 4 residues short of the CDR3 end; the germline J gene provides the rest. The gene calls are TRBV12-1 and TRBJ1-2, with D perhaps TRBD1 (6 bases). Trimming took 0 bases from V and 1 from J, leaving 14 bases between them. The germline CDR1 and CDR2 sequences are SGHSN and HYEKVE. This CDR3 spans 16 amino acids. The CDR3 DNA, read in part, is TGTGCCAGCTCTCTCACCAGGGGAGGGGGAAACTCC. It translates to CASSLTRGGGNS. The whole CDR3 is CASSLTRGGGNSDYTF.

With respect to this clone: Mouse names are used for the genes. This chain's CDR3 is CASSDARPGGGTEVFF. Partial CDR3 DNA: TGTGCCAGCAGTGATGCACGGCCAGGGGGCGGCACA. V usage is TRBV13-1 and J usage is TRBJ1-1; 8 bases are shared with TRBD1. The read is 4 residues too short to cover the CDR3 end, so that end is filled in from the germline J gene. J was trimmed by 4 bases and V by 0 bases; bases with no gene match: 8. Germline values: CDR1 NSHNY, CDR2 SYGAGN. This CDR3 contains 16 residues.

This clone has only a few counts. The genes and germline here are from mouse. The DNA ends 4 residues before the CDR3 does, and the rest of the CDR3 is filled in from the germline J gene. The chain employs TRBV1 and TRBJ2-2; 7 bases match TRBD1. The CDR3 spans 13 residues. Germline V lookup: CDR1 NSQYPW, CDR2 LRSPGD (reference sequence). Trimming took 5 bases from V and 5 from J; bases not matched to a gene: 2. The DNA read from the CDR3 is TGCACCTGCAGTTCACAGGGGACCGGG. Protein sequence: CTCSSQGTG. The whole CDR3 protein is CTCSSQGTGQLYF.

In regard to this clone: Here the gene names and germline are mouse. The read falls 4 residues short of the CDR3 end, and the missing part is taken from the germline J gene. This chain joins TRBV13-1 and TRBJ2-7, with a possible D match to TRBD1 (5 bases). Germline V CDR1 and CDR2: NSHNY, SYGAGN. The CDR3 consists of 13 residues. CDR3 DNA, as far as it was read: TGTGCCAGCAGTGATGCAGGGTACCAT. Amino acids: CASSDAGYH. In full, the CDR3 is CASSDAGYHEQYF.

This clone was counted many times. Gene names and germline match the mouse. The CDR3 end is not reached by the read, which stops 3 residues before it; the germline J gene fills it in. Different DNA sequences within this sample yield the same CDR3. The chain combines TRBV19 with TRBJ1-6; D not resolved. TRBJ1-6 is an ORF, and what it does is uncertain. The V and J ends lost 2 bases and 6 bases respectively, with 3 bases between them. Per germline, CDR1 FNHDT and CDR2 SITEND (reference sequence). The CDR3 has 12 amino acids. Partial CDR3 DNA: TGTGCCAGCAGTATTCTTAATTCGCCC. This gives the protein CASSILNSP. From start to end, the CDR3 is CASSILNSPLYF.

As for this clone: Each gene name is a mouse one. The CDR3 end is not reached by the read, which stops 4 residues before it; the germline J gene fills it in. The genes are TRBV13-1 and TRBJ1-2; 9 bases are shared with TRBD1. The germline CDR1 and CDR2 sequences are NSHNY and SYGAGN. This CDR3 has 14 residues. V lost 0 bases, J lost 4 bases, and 1 base stayed unmatched. CDR3 bases read: TGTGCCAGCAGTGATGGGACAGGGGTCTCC. It specifies CASSDGTGVS. The whole CDR3 sequence reads CASSDGTGVSDYTF.

A word on this clone: Genes and germline come from the mouse. The read terminates 4 residues before the CDR3 end, so the remaining end is supplied by the germline J gene. The chain carries TRBV13-3 and TRBJ1-2, with a possible D match to TRBD1 (6 bases). The V and J ends lost 2 bases and 1 base respectively, with 9 bases between them. This CDR3 spans 14 amino acids. Germline loops: CDR1 NNHDY, CDR2 SYVADS. The CDR3 bases that were read are TGTGCCAGCAGTGAGGGACAAATAAACTCC. Encoded protein: CASSEGQINS. The CDR3 in full is CASSEGQINSDYTF.

This clone was seen more than once but under ten times. Genes and germline are mouse. The read ends 4 residues shy of where the CDR3 ends; the end is completed using the germline J gene. The rearrangement links TRBV13-1 to TRBJ1-2, with 9 bases lining up with TRBD1. V lost 2 bases to trimming and J lost 2 bases; unmatched junction nucleotides: 7. The germline V gene encodes CDR1 NSHNY and CDR2 SYGAGN. The CDR3 consists of 16 residues. The CDR3 DNA, read in part, is TGTGCCAGCAGTGAGCTCCCGGGACAGGGCAACTCC. Protein: CASSELPGQGNS. The whole CDR3 region reads CASSELPGQGNSDYTF.

There are a few counts of this clone. Genes here carry mouse names. The read halts 4 residues ahead of the CDR3 end, with the missing end drawn from the germline J gene. V is TRBV5 and J is TRBJ2-7; D is unclear. CDR1 is LGHNA, CDR2 YNLKQL, per germline (reference sequence). V was clipped by 0 bases and J by 3 bases, with 9 bases between them. The CDR3 runs to 14 residues. CDR3 DNA (partial): TGTGCCAGCAGCCAAGAGCCAGAGTTCTAT. Translating it yields CASSQEPEFY. The complete CDR3 reads CASSQEPEFYEQYF.

Turning to this clone: All gene names here are mouse names. Coverage ceases 4 residues before the CDR3 finishes, and the germline J gene fills in the end. The chain links TRBV13-1 to TRBJ2-1, with 12 bases matching TRBD2. Trimming cost V 5 bases and J 5 bases; bases outside gene matches: 5. The CDR3 covers 15 residues. The germline V gene encodes CDR1 NSHNY and CDR2 SYGAGN. The CDR3 is CASRIRDWGDAEQFF. The DNA read from the CDR3 is TGTGCCAGCAGGATCCGGGACTGGGGGGATGCT.